This T cell receptor (beta chain) was profiled in a study of blood T cell repertoires in COVID-19. For the study at large: The analysed material was cDNA or gDNA that came from T cells, B-cell-depleted T cells, or PBMCs.

The CDR3 spans 15 residues. V trimming: 5 bases; J trimming: 3 bases; junction bases outside the gene matches: 7. Germline CDR1 LNHDA, CDR2 SQIVND (reference sequence). Clones were sequenced by immunoSEQ multiplex PCR, and TCRdb holds only the in-frame ones, with some missing. The sample contains 250,000 to 350,000 clones, over 75% of which appear only once. The chain combines TRBV19 with TRBJ1-5, with 7 bases identical to TRBD1. The origin of this receptor is a woman aged 60-75 years with acute or convalescent COVID-19. The sequencing input was peripheral blood. CDR3 amino acids: CASSQIDRDNQPQHF. The CDR3, as DNA: TGTGCCAGTAGTCAAATAGACAGGGACAATCAGCCCCAGCATTTT.